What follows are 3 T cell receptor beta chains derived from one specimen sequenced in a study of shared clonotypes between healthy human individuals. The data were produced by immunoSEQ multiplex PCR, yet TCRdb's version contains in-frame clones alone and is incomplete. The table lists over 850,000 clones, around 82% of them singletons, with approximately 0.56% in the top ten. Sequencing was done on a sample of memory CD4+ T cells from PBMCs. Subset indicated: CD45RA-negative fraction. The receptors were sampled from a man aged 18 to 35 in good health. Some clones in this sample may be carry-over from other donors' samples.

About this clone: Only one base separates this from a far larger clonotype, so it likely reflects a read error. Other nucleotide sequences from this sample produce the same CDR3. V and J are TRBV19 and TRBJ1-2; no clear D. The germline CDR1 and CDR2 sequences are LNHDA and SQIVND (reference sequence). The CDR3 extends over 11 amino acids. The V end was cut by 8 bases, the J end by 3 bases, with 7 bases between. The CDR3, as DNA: TGTGCCAGTCGGGAATACTATGGCTACACCTTC. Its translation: CASREYYGYTF. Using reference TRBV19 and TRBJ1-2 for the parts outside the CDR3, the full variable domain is DGGITQSPKYLFRKEGQNVTLSCEQNLNHDAMYWYRQDPGQGLRLIYYSQIVNDFQKGDIAEGYSVSREKKESFPLTVTSAQKNPTAFYLCASREYYGYTFGSGTRLTVV.

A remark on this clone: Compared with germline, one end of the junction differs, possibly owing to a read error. For the CDR3, the DNA is TGCGCCAGCAGCTACGAGGTCGACAGGGGTCGGGACTTC. This translates into CASSYEVDRGRDF. The chain employs TRBV5-1 and TRBJ2-5, with 8 bases matching TRBD1. The germline gives CDR1 SGHRS, CDR2 YFSETQ. This CDR3 is 13 amino acids long.

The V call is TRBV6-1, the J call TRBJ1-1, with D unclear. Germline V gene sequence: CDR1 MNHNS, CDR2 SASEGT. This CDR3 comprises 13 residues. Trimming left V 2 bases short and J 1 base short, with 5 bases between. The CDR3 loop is CASSELGNTEAFF. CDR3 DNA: TGTGCCAGCAGTGAACTCGGGAACACTGAAGCTTTCTTT.